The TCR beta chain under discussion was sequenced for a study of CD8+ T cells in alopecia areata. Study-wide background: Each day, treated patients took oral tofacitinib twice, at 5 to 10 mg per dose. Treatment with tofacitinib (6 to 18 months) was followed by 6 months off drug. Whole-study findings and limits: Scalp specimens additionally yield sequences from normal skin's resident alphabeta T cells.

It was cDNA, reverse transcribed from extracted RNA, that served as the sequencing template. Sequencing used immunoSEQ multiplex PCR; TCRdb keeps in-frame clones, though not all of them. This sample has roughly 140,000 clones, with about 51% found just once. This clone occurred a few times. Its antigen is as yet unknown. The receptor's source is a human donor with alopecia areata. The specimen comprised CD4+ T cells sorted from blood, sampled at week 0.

The CDR3 reads CATKAGVMTDTQYF. CDR3 DNA sequence: TGTGCCACCAAAGCCGGGGTTATGACAGATACGCAGTATTTT. V usage is TRBV5-4 and J usage is TRBJ2-3, with D possibly TRBD2 on 5 matching bases. Between the trimmed V and J ends, which lost 9 bases and 3 bases, there was a span of 17 bases. This CDR3 comprises 14 residues. Germline V gene lookup returns CDR1 SGHNT and CDR2 YYREEE (reference sequence).